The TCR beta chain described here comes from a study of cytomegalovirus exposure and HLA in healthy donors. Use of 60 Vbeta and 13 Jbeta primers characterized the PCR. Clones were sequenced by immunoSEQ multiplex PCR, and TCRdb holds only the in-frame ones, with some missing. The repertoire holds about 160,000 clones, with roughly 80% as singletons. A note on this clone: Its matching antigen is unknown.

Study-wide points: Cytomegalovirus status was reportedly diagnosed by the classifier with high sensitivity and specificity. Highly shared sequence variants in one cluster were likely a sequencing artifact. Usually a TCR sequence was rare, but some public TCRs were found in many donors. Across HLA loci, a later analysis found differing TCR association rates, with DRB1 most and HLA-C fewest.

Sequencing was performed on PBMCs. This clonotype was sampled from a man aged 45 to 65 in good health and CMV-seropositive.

CDR3 loop: CASSQDRTGEWRAFF. CDR3 in DNA: TGCGCCAGCAGCCAAGATCGGACAGGGGAGTGGCGAGCTTTCTTT. The chain carries TRBV4-1 and TRBJ1-1, with 9 bases fitting TRBD1. CDR3 length: 15 residues. Germline assignment: CDR1 MGHRA and CDR2 YSYEKL. V was pared by 0 bases and J by 10 bases, with 9 bases of the junction left unmatched.